A single sample is the source of the 5 T cell receptor beta chains below, sequenced in a study of blood T cell repertoires in COVID-19. The table came from immunoSEQ multiplex PCR; TCRdb's copy has only in-frame clones and leaves some out. The table includes about 250,000 clones, around 86% detected once. Sequencing input: peripheral blood. Source of these receptors: a woman aged 55 to 70 who had recovered from COVID-19.

The table lists this clone with a count of one. This rearrangement joins TRBV29-1 to TRBJ1-6; maybe TRBD1 (5 bases). V was trimmed by 5 bases and J by 7 bases, leaving 12 bases between them. The CDR3 runs 13 residues. Germline V gene sequence: CDR1 SQVTM, CDR2 ANQGSEA. The CDR3 loop is CSVSNGGNSPLHF. The CDR3 bases are TGCAGCGTTAGTAACGGGGGGAATTCACCCCTCCACTTT.

There are many counts of this clone. The DNA of the CDR3 is TGTGCCAGCGGCCCAGGACAGGGTCTGGGTCAGCCCCAGCATTTT. This translates into CASGPGQGLGQPQHF. V gene TRBV2 combines with J gene TRBJ1-5; 8 bases map to TRBD1. Trimming removed 8 bases from V and 6 bases from J; junction bases left unmatched: 12. The CDR3 sequence is 15 residues long. Germline V CDR1 and CDR2: SNHLY, FYNNEI.

This clone was seen only once. The CDR3 region is CATSDHFYNEQFF. The CDR3 DNA reads as TGTGCCACCAGTGATCATTTCTACAATGAGCAGTTCTTC. The genes are TRBV24-1 and TRBJ2-1; no definite D call. V lost 3 bases, J lost 3 bases, and 5 bases lay in between. The CDR3 is 13 amino acids. Germline V lookup: CDR1 KGHDR, CDR2 SFDVKD.

This chain links TRBV20-1 with TRBJ1-1; TRBD1 matches 7 bases. V lost 7 bases to trimming and J lost 4 bases; unmatched junction nucleotides: 0. The CDR3 runs to 10 residues. Germline assignment: CDR1 DFQATT and CDR2 SNEGSKA (reference sequence). The CDR3 region is CSGQGTEAFF. The DNA of the CDR3 is TGCAGTGGACAGGGCACTGAAGCTTTCTTT.

The chain joins TRBV7-3 to TRBJ1-6; TRBD1 matches at 7 bases. The V gene end was trimmed by 6 bases and the J gene end by 7 bases; junction bases not matched to a gene: 9. CDR3 length equals 15 residues. Germline values: CDR1 SGHTA, CDR2 FQGTGA. In DNA form, the CDR3 reads TGTGCCAGCAGTCGACAGGGCCCGGGGAATTCACCCCTCCACTTT. It encodes CASSRQGPGNSPLHF.